One and the same sample provided the 10 T cell receptor beta chains below, sequenced in a study of OX40 agonist ivuxolimab in advanced cancers. Assay used: immunoSEQ multiplex PCR; TCRdb lists only in-frame clones, some missing. Here the sample spans more than 85,000 clones, around nine tenths being singletons. Sequences were derived from CD4+ or CD8+ T cells sorted from blood, sampled in a trial of the OX40 agonist ivuxolimab. The receptors were gathered from an adult with an advanced solid tumor such as melanoma, head and neck, liver or kidney cancer.

Only a few counts were recorded for this clone. The chain has TRBV10-3 and TRBJ1-2; the D is unclear. The CDR3 sequence is 14 residues long. Germline V gives CDR1 ENHRY, CDR2 SYGVKD. V was trimmed by 1 base and J by 0 bases, leaving 6 bases between them. CDR3 sequence reads: CAISEYQANYGYTF. The DNA of the CDR3 is TGTGCCATCAGTGAGTACCAGGCTAACTATGGCTACACCTTC.

This clone has just one count. The V and J genes are TRBV9 and TRBJ1-3; D may be TRBD1 (5 bases). This CDR3 spans 15 amino acids. From germline, CDR1 is SGDLS and CDR2 YYNGEE. Trimming cost V 3 bases and J 0 bases, with 10 bases left between them. CDR3: CASSAGTASGNTIYF. The CDR3 nucleotides read TGTGCCAGCAGCGCAGGGACGGCCTCTGGAAACACCATATATTTT.

The chain carries TRBV28 and TRBJ1-3, with D maybe TRBD1 (5 bases). Trimming removed 3 bases at V and 3 bases at J, with 9 bases between. The CDR3 has 14 amino acids. CDR1 is MDHEN and CDR2 is SYDVKM in the germline V gene. In DNA, the CDR3 is TGTGCCAGCAGTTTTAGGGGTTTTGGAAACACCATATATTTT. This translates into CASSFRGFGNTIYF.

V usage is TRBV28 and J usage is TRBJ1-2; the D is unclear. CDR1 and CDR2 from the germline V gene are MDHEN and SYDVKM. V lost 2 bases and J lost 6, with 10 bases in between. The CDR3 sequence is 13 residues long. CDR3 nucleotide sequence: TGTGCCAGCAGTTTAGGGCGAGGGAATGGCTACACCTTC. It encodes CASSLGRGNGYTF.

The genes are TRBV7-2 and TRBJ1-2, with D tentatively TRBD1 (6 bases). Trimming took 4 bases from V and 2 from J, leaving 17 bases between them. The CDR3 runs to 16 residues. Germline V gives CDR1 SGHTA, CDR2 FQGNSA. CDR3 sequence reads: CASSSTTGIVNYGYTF. In DNA, the CDR3 is TGTGCCAGCAGCTCCACCACAGGGATCGTAAACTATGGCTACACCTTC.

The CDR3 bases are TGTGCCAGCAGTTTCCATGGCTACGAGCAGTACTTC. Protein sequence: CASSFHGYEQYF. The gene calls are TRBV7-9 and TRBJ2-7; D gene unclear. The CDR3 runs to 12 residues. The V gene lost 6 bases and the J gene lost 3 bases, with 9 bases spanning the gap. Germline CDR1 reads SEHNR; CDR2 reads FQNEAQ (reference sequence).

This clone was seen only once. The chain links TRBV9 to TRBJ2-7; 15 positions agree with TRBD2. Trimming at V came to 0 bases and at J to 7 bases, leaving 5 bases not matched to a gene. Germline V lookup: CDR1 SGDLS, CDR2 YYNGEE. This CDR3 has 16 amino acids. The CDR3 bases are TGTGCCAGCAGCGTAGGCCGGGGACTAGCGGGAGGAGAGCAGTACTTC. It specifies CASSVGRGLAGGEQYF.

V and J are TRBV6-5 and TRBJ2-3; TRBD1 matches 10 bases. This CDR3 region has 15 residues. The J segment lost 5 bases and the V segment lost 7 bases, leaving 9 bases of the junction unmatched. Germline V gene sequence: CDR1 MNHEY, CDR2 SVGAGI. This CDR3 is CASTSGGQGKDTQYF. Written as DNA, the CDR3 is TGTGCCAGCACCTCGGGGGGACAGGGGAAAGATACGCAGTATTTT.

This chain uses TRBV19 with TRBJ1-2; D not resolved. The CDR3 spans 15 residues. The V end was cut by 1 base, the J end by 4 bases, with 13 bases between. Looked up from germline, CDR1 is LNHDA and CDR2 is SQIVND (reference sequence). CDR3 residues: CASSIAGRMSYGYTF. CDR3 nucleotide sequence: TGTGCCAGTAGTATAGCAGGCAGAATGAGCTATGGCTACACCTTC. The full variable domain, its missing parts supplied by reference TRBV19 and TRBJ1-2, is DGGITQSPKYLFRKEGQNVTLSCEQNLNHDAMYWYRQDPGQGLRLIYYSQIVNDFQKGDIAEGYSVSREKKESFPLTVTSAQKNPTAFYLCASSIAGRMSYGYTFGSGTRLTVV.

This clone has only one observation. The rearrangement joins TRBV28 to TRBJ1-2, with a weak D call TRBD1 (6 bases). This CDR3 has 14 residues. V dropped 6 bases and J dropped 2 bases, with 13 bases sitting between them. Germline V gene lookup returns CDR1 MDHEN and CDR2 SYDVKM. CDR3 amino acids: CASSPLDRNYGYTF. Written as DNA, the CDR3 is TGTGCCAGCAGCCCCTTAGACAGGAACTATGGCTACACCTTC.